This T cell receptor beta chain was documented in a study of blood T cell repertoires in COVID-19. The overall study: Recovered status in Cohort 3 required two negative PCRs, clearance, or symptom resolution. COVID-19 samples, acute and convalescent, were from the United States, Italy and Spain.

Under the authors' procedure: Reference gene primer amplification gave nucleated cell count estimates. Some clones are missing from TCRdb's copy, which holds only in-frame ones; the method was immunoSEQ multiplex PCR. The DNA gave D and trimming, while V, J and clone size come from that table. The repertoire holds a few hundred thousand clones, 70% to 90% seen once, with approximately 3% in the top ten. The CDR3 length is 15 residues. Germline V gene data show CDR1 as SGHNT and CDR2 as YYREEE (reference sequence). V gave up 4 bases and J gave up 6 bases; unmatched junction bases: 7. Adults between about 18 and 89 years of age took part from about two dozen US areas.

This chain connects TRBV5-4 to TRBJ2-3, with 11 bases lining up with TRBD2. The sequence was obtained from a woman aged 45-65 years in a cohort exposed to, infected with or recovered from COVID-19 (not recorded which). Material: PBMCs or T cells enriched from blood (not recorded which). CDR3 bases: TGTGCCAGCAGCACGGGACTAGCGGCGTCCGATACGCAGTATTTT. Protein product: CASSTGLAASDTQYF.